The present T cell receptor beta chain was sequenced within a study of cytomegalovirus exposure and HLA in healthy donors. This PCR relied on a set of 60 Vbeta primers and 13 Jbeta primers. The repertoire was sequenced with immunoSEQ multiplex PCR; TCRdb's copy has only in-frame clones and lacks some. Recorded for this sample: about 130,000 clones. CDR1 and CDR2 from the germline V gene are GTSNPN and SVGIG (reference sequence). The trim removed 8 bases at V and 4 bases at J, leaving 6 bases unmatched. The CDR3 is made up of 12 amino acids. As regards this clone: The antigen is not known.

Findings and caveats of the study: One later analysis reportedly identified an Asian-associated ancestry cluster that showed fewer N-insertions than the roughly 720-donor mean. Investigators reported 150 to 200 TCR beta chains as tied to cytomegalovirus. The classifier, whose performance was assessed in both the original and validation cohorts, reportedly diagnosed cytomegalovirus status with high specificity and sensitivity. It was taken for granted in presence/absence analyses that sequencing depth across donors was roughly uniform.

The sequenced sample consisted of PBMCs. The chain employs TRBV30 and TRBJ1-1, with 8 bases matching TRBD1. The sequence came from a man aged 25-45 years in good health and CMV-seronegative. DNA for the CDR3: TGTGCCATTGACAGGGGTGGCACTGAAGCTTTCTTT. It yields the protein CAIDRGGTEAFF.